The present T cell receptor beta chain was sequenced within a study of blood T cell repertoires in COVID-19. Whole-study context: Sources were T cells, B-cell-depleted T cells, or PBMCs; the material itself was cDNA or gDNA.

Germline CDR1 is MNHNY and CDR2 is SVGAGI (reference sequence). V lost 6 bases and J lost 5, with 19 bases in between. The CDR3 runs to 15 residues. In the authors' workflow: Nucleated cell counts were estimated from reference gene primer amplification. The data were produced by immunoSEQ multiplex PCR, yet TCRdb's version contains in-frame clones alone and is incomplete. The D gene and trimming were derived from the DNA, and the V and J assignments and clone size from that table. The table has under 300,000 clones, 91% seen once. Residents of about two dozen US areas, aged about 18 to 100 years, made up the participants. Cohort assignment relied on participant-reported clinical history.

Sequenced sample: PBMCs or T cells enriched from blood (not recorded which). The TCR was taken from a human donor in a cohort exposed to, infected with or recovered from COVID-19 (not recorded which). The donor label of this sample is uncertain. The V call is TRBV6-6, the J call TRBJ1-1; D remains unclear. The CDR3 protein is CASSRLGSGGTEAFF. CDR3 sequence (DNA): TGTGCCAGCAGCAGACTCGGGTCCGGCGGTACTGAAGCTTTCTTT.